The 9 T cell receptor beta chains in this list originate from one sample, sequenced in a study of CXCR3-negative and CXCR3-positive naive CD8 T cells. UMI-labeled 5' RACE yielded the TRB cDNA libraries. With the 5' RACE reads reprocessed, TCRdb shows one record per CDR3 protein and no DNA. This table lists about 62,000 distinct CDR3 sequences. Material for sequencing was naive CXCR3- CD8+ T cells from blood. As to subset: CD45RO-CCR7+CD27+CD95- naive CD8+ T cells lacking CXCR3 (TNR3-). The receptors were gathered from a human donor in good health. Some clones in this sample may be carry-over from other donors' samples.

This chain uses TRBV7-9 with TRBJ1-1; TCRdb indicates TRBD1, and absent DNA this call remains unverified. This CDR3 region has 15 residues. The germline CDR1 and CDR2 sequences are SEHNR and FQNEAQ (reference sequence). The CDR3 region is CASSLPQGVKTEAFF.

This chain connects TRBV7-8 to TRBJ2-4; lacking DNA, the TRBD1 call made by TCRdb goes unchecked. CDR1 and CDR2 from the germline V gene are SGHVS and FQNEAQ. The CDR3 length is 17 residues. CDR3 sequence: CASSSIDMGGEGNIQYF.

The chain carries TRBV13 and TRBJ2-4; without DNA, the TCRdb call of TRBD2 cannot be checked. Germline CDR1 PRHDT, CDR2 FYEKMQ (reference sequence). CDR3 length: 15 residues. CDR3 amino acids: CASSQRTDWKNIQYF.

The CDR3 sequence: CSVVPPGRDYGYTF. The chain carries TRBV29-1 and TRBJ1-2; the TRBD1 assignment by TCRdb is unverifiable without DNA. CDR1 is SQVTM and CDR2 is ANQGSEA in the germline V gene. The length of the CDR3 is 14 residues. The whole variable domain, remainder taken from reference TRBV29-1 and TRBJ1-2, is SAVISQKPSRDICQRGTSLTIQCQVDSQVTMMFWYRQQPGQSLTLIATANQGSEATYESGFVIDKFPISRPNLTFSTLTVSNMSPEDSSIYLCSVVPPGRDYGYTFGSGTRLTVV.

V and J are TRBV29-1 and TRBJ2-2; TCRdb lists TRBD1, though no DNA is available to test this call. Germline V gives CDR1 SQVTM, CDR2 ANQGSEA. The length of the CDR3 is 13 residues. CDR3: CSARDASTGELFF.

The chain couples TRBV20-1 to TRBJ2-5; TCRdb's D call, TRBD2, is unchecked because there is no DNA. Germline CDR1 is DFQATT and CDR2 is SNEGSKA (reference sequence). The CDR3 totals 15 residues. The CDR3 spells CSARKASGDQETQYF.

The chain joins TRBV28 to TRBJ2-7. The CDR3 covers 13 residues. Germline-derived CDR1 and CDR2 are MDHEN and SYDVKM. The CDR3 loop is CASSLTVPYEQYF.

The chain combines TRBV29-1 with TRBJ2-2; checking the TCRdb D call of TRBD1 is not possible without DNA. This CDR3 has 15 amino acids. Germline V gene data show CDR1 as SQVTM and CDR2 as ANQGSEA. CDR3 region: CSVPRDGTNTGELFF.

The chain employs TRBV6-2 or TRBV6-3 and TRBJ1-1; there is no DNA to check the TCRdb D call of TRBD1. This CDR3 contains 15 residues. Looked up from germline, CDR1 is MNHEY and CDR2 is SVGEGT. The CDR3 loop is CASSPLLTGNTEAFF.